This T cell receptor beta chain derives from a study of blood T cell repertoires in COVID-19. Study-wide background: Material from acute and convalescent COVID-19 was sourced from the United States, Italy and Spain. T cells, B-cell-depleted T cells, or PBMCs supplied cDNA or gDNA.

Authors' methods: Amplification of reference gene primers was used by the study to estimate nucleated cell counts. Profiled with immunoSEQ multiplex PCR; TCRdb holds only in-frame clones, not every one. V and J calls and clone size follow that table, whereas D and trimming were derived from the DNA. The sample records about 140,000 clones, approximately 89% being singletons. V was clipped by 5 bases and J by 3 bases; unmatched bases: 3. Germline CDR1 SGHTA, CDR2 FQGTGA. The CDR3 sequence is 15 residues long. The sequence derives from a human donor in a cohort sampled during active COVID-19. This sequence joins TRBV7-3 and TRBJ2-1; 11 bases match TRBD2. The sample consisted of peripheral blood. The CDR3 is CASSVLAGGYNEQFF. The CDR3 DNA follows: TGTGCCAGCAGCGTCCTAGCGGGGGGCTACAATGAGCAGTTCTTC. Full variable domain (missing parts from reference TRBV7-3 and TRBJ2-1): GAGVSQTPSNKVTEKGKYVELRCDPISGHTALYWYRQSLGQGPEFLIYFQGTGAADDSGLPNDRFFAVRPEGSVSTLKIQRTERGDSAVYLCASSVLAGGYNEQFFGPGTRLTVL.